This T cell receptor (beta chain) was found in a study of long-term antiretroviral therapy in people with HIV. Study outcomes and limitations: Blood draws took place between the mid-2000s and the late 2010s and possibly involved older ART regimens.

Sequencing used immunoSEQ v3.0 at survey level. Assay used: immunoSEQ multiplex PCR; TCRdb lists only in-frame clones, some missing. The table has about 29,000 clones, 88% seen once. With regard to this clone: Antigen: not known.

The CDR3 consists of 15 residues. J gave up 4 bases and V 2 bases, and 0 bases lay outside the gene matches. Germline CDR1 reads MRHNA; CDR2 reads SNTAGT. The sample here was unsorted PBMCs, taken 0.5 years after starting antiretroviral therapy. V and J are TRBV6-4 and TRBJ2-2; 11 bases line up with TRBD1. The sequence was obtained from a woman between 18 and 30 years old with HIV. The CDR3 DNA reads TGTGCCAGCAGTGACGGGACAGGGGGCACCGGGGAGCTGTTTTTT. Residues: CASSDGTGGTGELFF.